This T cell receptor beta chain originates from a study of beta chain bispecific antibodies for T cell cancers. Overall study context: The leukemia lines expressed TRBV12-3 (Jurkat) and TRBV5-5 (HPB-ALL).

This clonotype occurred many times. Its antigen is currently unknown. From germline, CDR1 is SGHRS and CDR2 YFSETQ. CDR3 length: 14 residues. Between the trimmed V and J ends, which lost 3 bases and 2 bases, there was a span of 11 bases. Either OKT3 anti-CD3 antibody or CD3/CD28 beads expanded T cells from blood mononuclear cells over about three days. Bispecific antibody was added to some 5 x 10^4 normal T cells and some 5 x 10^4 target cells. Each CDR3 protein is one row after TCRdb ran MiXCR on the 5' RACE reads. Of 20,000 or so distinct CDR3 sequences listed, about 2.7% are singletons. Study-wide results and caveats: The anti-TRBV5-5 antibody also binds TRBV5-6, a similar gene. In these mixed samples, most targeted TRBV reads derived from the leukemia cell line.

Sequenced material: healthy donor T cells cultured with leukemia cells. This receptor was identified in a human donor in good health. Some clones in this sample may be carry-over from other donors' samples. This rearrangement joins TRBV5-1 to TRBJ1-1; D perhaps matches TRBD1 (6 bases). CDR3 DNA sequence: TGCGCCAGCAGCTCCAGGGGCTCTAACACTGAAGCTTTCTTT. It yields the protein CASSSRGSNTEAFF.